The 10 T cell receptor beta chains given below trace back to one sample, sequenced in a study of CD8+CD57+ T cells in acquired aplastic anemia. For CDR3 and TCR beta VDJ profiling, genomic DNA was the template used. TCRdb called the reads again in MiXCR, with one record for every CDR3 protein. Here the sample spans hundreds of thousands of distinct CDR3 sequences, around half being singletons. Previously, flow cytometry had revealed CD8+CD57+ cell expansion in the patients chosen for sequencing. The source material was sorted CD4+, CD8+, or CD8+CD57+ T cells (not recorded which) from PBMCs. Receptors were obtained from a human donor with aplastic anemia.

The chain carries TRBV24-1 and TRBJ2-1, with D perhaps matching TRBD2 (6 bases). CDR1 is KGHDR and CDR2 is SFDVKD in the germline V gene. This CDR3 contains 15 residues. Trimming shortened V by 4 bases and J by 0 bases, and 9 bases separated the two germline ends. The CDR3 DNA follows: TGTGCCACCAGTGAGCCCGGGAGCTCCTACAATGAGCAGTTCTTC. It yields the protein CATSEPGSSYNEQFF.

This clonotype has just a few counts. This chain links TRBV12-3 or TRBV12-4 with TRBJ1-6, with 9 bases fitting TRBD1. V dropped 3 bases and J dropped 8; count of bases not matched to a gene: 5. The CDR3 totals 15 residues. The CDR3 bases are TGTGCCAGCAGTTTTGGGACAGGGTGGGATTCACCCCTCCACTTT. Amino acid sequence: CASSFGTGWDSPLHF.

This sequence joins TRBV19 and TRBJ1-2; D call uncertain. The CDR3 is 16 residues long. Between the trimmed V and J ends, which lost 9 bases and 6 bases, there was a span of 26 bases. CDR1 is LNHDA, CDR2 SQIVND, per germline (reference sequence). In nucleotides, the CDR3 is TGTGCCAGCAGTCTCTGTAAGACACCGAGTCAAGATGGCTACACCTTC. The encoded protein is CASSLCKTPSQDGYTF.

This sequence joins TRBV10-1 and TRBJ1-1; 11 bases line up with TRBD1. Germline V gene sequence: CDR1 WNHNN, CDR2 SYGVQD (reference sequence). The V gene end was trimmed by 8 bases and the J gene end by 10 bases; junction bases not matched to a gene: 3. The CDR3 covers 11 residues. CDR3 residues: CASLGQGGAFF. CDR3 nucleotides: TGCGCCAGCCTGGGACAGGGGGGAGCTTTCTTT.

This clonotype was recorded many times. The CDR3 loop is CASSPRWEKLFF. As DNA, the CDR3 is TGCGCCAGCAGCCCCAGGTGGGAAAAACTGTTTTTT. The rearrangement uses TRBV10-2 and TRBJ1-4; no firm D call. V shed 6 bases and J shed 8 bases, with 10 bases lying between them. Germline V gene sequence: CDR1 WSHSY, CDR2 SAAADI. The CDR3 runs 12 residues.

Many counts were recorded for this clonotype. CDR3 coding DNA: TGTGCCAGCAGTCCTCATACAGGATCCTACGAGCAGTACTTC. It codes for CASSPHTGSYEQYF. The rearrangement links TRBV12-3 or TRBV12-4 to TRBJ2-7; the D gene is possibly TRBD1 (5 bases). The CDR3 totals 14 residues. V lost 5 bases to trimming and J lost 1 base, with 12 bases between them.

CDR3 in amino acids: CSAKGRADYEQYF. The CDR3 DNA follows: TGCAGTGCGAAGGGGCGGGCTGACTACGAGCAGTACTTC. This rearrangement joins TRBV20-1 to TRBJ2-7, with D possibly called TRBD1 or TRBD2 (5 bases each). V lost 6 bases and J lost 3, with 15 bases in between. CDR1 DFQATT and CDR2 SNEGSKA come from the germline V gene (reference sequence). The CDR3 loop spans 13 amino acids.

The chain employs TRBV9 and TRBJ2-7, with D unresolved. The V gene's germline CDR1 is SGDLS and CDR2 YYNGEE. V lost 4 bases and J lost 2, with 13 bases in between. The CDR3 is made up of 14 amino acids. DNA of the CDR3: TGTGCCAGCAGCTCCCAGGAGAATGCCTACGAGCAGTACTTC. Translation: CASSSQENAYEQYF.

V and J are TRBV2 and TRBJ2-6; 7 nucleotides match TRBD1. J was trimmed by 2 bases and V by 8 bases; bases with no gene match: 15. This CDR3 has 18 residues. The germline V gene encodes CDR1 SNHLY and CDR2 FYNNEI. The CDR3, as DNA: TGTGCCAGCTCCTGGGGCCAGGGGGATAGGCCTGGGGCCAACGTCCTGACTTTC. Residues: CASSWGQGDRPGANVLTF.

Many counts were recorded for this clonotype. The chain employs TRBV5-5 and TRBJ1-1; 7 nucleotides align to TRBD1. The CDR3 totals 15 residues. The trim removed 4 bases at V and 3 bases at J, leaving 9 bases unmatched. The V gene's germline CDR1 is SGHKS and CDR2 YYEKEE (reference sequence). This CDR3 reads CASSLHRGADTEAFF. CDR3 DNA sequence: TGTGCCAGCAGCCTTCACAGGGGAGCGGACACTGAAGCTTTCTTT.